These T cell receptor beta chains were read from a single sample in a study of blood T cell repertoires in COVID-19. The assay was immunoSEQ multiplex PCR, and TCRdb's table has in-frame clones only and misses some. This sample has about 270,000 clones, with approximately 90% found just once. The material sequenced was PBMCs or T cells enriched from blood (not recorded which). The receptors shown here come from a woman aged 25 to 45 with acute COVID-19. The CDR3 runs from the conserved cysteine through the conserved F or W. The D gene is left open where the match is weak. Size is stated for part of the rows, as once, few or many counts, or as a class when the clone is expanded.

clone_size j_call v_call d_call cdr3_nt cdr3_aa
few TRBJ2-7 TRBV15 TRBD1 TGTGCCACCAGCAGAGACCGGACAGGGGTAACCTACGAGCAGTACTTC CATSRDRTGVTYEQYF
. TRBJ2-3 TRBV28 . TGTGCCAGCAGTTTAATAAGCACAGATACGCAGTATTTT CASSLISTDTQYF
. TRBJ2-3 TRBV5-4 . TGTGCCAGCAGCTTACGGACTAGCACAGATACGCAGTATTTT CASSLRTSTDTQYF
. TRBJ2-2 TRBV6-2/TRBV6-3 TRBD2 TGTGCCAGCAGTTTTCCAGCGGGAGCCGGGGAGCTGTTTTTT CASSFPAGAGELFF
. TRBJ2-1 TRBV7-3 . TGTGCCAGCAGCCCCGGAGGGGCCAGCTATGAGCAGTTCTTC CASSPGGASYEQFF
. TRBJ1-3 TRBV4-3 . TGCGCCAGCAGCCAAGAACGGGGAAACACCATATATTTT CASSQERGNTIYF
many TRBJ2-7 TRBV27 . TGTGCCAGCAGTACCGACCAGGGGTACGAGCAGTACTTC CASSTDQGYEQYF
. TRBJ1-5 TRBV28 . TGTGCCAGCAGTTTAATAACTCTTAGCAATCAGCCCCAGCATTTT CASSLITLSNQPQHF
once TRBJ1-1 TRBV2 . TGTGCCAGCAGTGTTTTCGGGAAGAACACTGAAGCTTTCTTT CASSVFGKNTEAFF
. TRBJ2-1 TRBV11-3 . TGTGCCAGCAGCTTGGCTAGTTACACGGATGAGCAGTTCTTC CASSLASYTDEQFF
. TRBJ2-3 TRBV10-3 TRBD2 TGTGCCATCAGTGAGTCCGTAGCGGGAGGAATCACAGATACGCAGTATTTT CAISESVAGGITDTQYF
. TRBJ1-5 TRBV5-1 TRBD1 TGCGCCAGCAGCGCAGACAGGGGCCAGCCCCAGCATTTT CASSADRGQPQHF
. TRBJ2-7 TRBV7-6 TRBD1 TGTGCCAGCAGCCCGGACGACAGGGGGTACGAGCAGTACTTC CASSPDDRGYEQYF
. TRBJ2-4 TRBV7-8 . TGTGCCAGCAGCTTGGGTGGATGGGTCGGGGCCAAAAACATTCAGTACTTC CASSLGGWVGAKNIQYF
. TRBJ1-5 TRBV28 . TGTGCCAGCAGCTCTTTTTGGAGGGAAGTGGGTCAGCCCCAGCATTTT CASSSFWREVGQPQHF
once TRBJ2-5 TRBV28 TRBD1 TGTGCCAGCAGGAGACAGGGAAAGACCCAGTACTTC CASRRQGKTQYF
. TRBJ2-3 TRBV19 . TGTGCCAGTAGCCTAATAAGGCAGGGGACAGATACGCAGTATTTT CASSLIRQGTDTQYF
. TRBJ1-4 TRBV28 TRBD1 TGTGCCAGCAGTCCGGGACAGGGAGGGGTAAAACTGTTTTTT CASSPGQGGVKLFF
. TRBJ1-5 TRBV25-1 TRBD1 TGTGCCAGCAGTGAATCAGGACAGGGCAGCTATAGCAATCAGCCCCAGCATTTT CASSESGQGSYSNQPQHF
. TRBJ2-5 TRBV6-5 . TGTGCCAGCAGTTACTCACTAAAACAAGAGACCCAGTACTTC CASSYSLKQETQYF
few TRBJ1-1 TRBV6-5 . TGTGCCAGCAGTCCGCGAGGGTTCACTGAAGCTTTCTTT CASSPRGFTEAFF
once TRBJ1-2 TRBV6-5 TRBD1 TGTGCCAGCAGTTACTCATCCCCGGGACAGGGTTATGGCTACACCTTC CASSYSSPGQGYGYTF
. TRBJ1-1 TRBV6-2/TRBV6-3 TRBD1 TGTGCCAGCAGTTACTCGACCGGGACAGGGCACCAGAACACTGAAGCTTTCTTT CASSYSTGTGHQNTEAFF
. TRBJ2-7 TRBV7-9 TRBD2 TGTGCCAGCAGCTTAGGAACGGCGGGAGGAACCGAGCAGTACTTC CASSLGTAGGTEQYF
few TRBJ1-6 TRBV2 TRBD1 TGTGCCAGCAGCGGAACCGGGACAGGAATATCACCCCTCCACTTT CASSGTGTGISPLHF
. TRBJ2-7 TRBV6-1 TRBD1 TGTGCCAGCAGTGAAAGAGGGACAGGGTTTCACTACGAGCAGTACTTC CASSERGTGFHYEQYF
. TRBJ2-7 TRBV6-5 . TGTGCCAGCGGCCCCGGGAGCCCTTCCTACGAGCAGTACTTC CASGPGSPSYEQYF
. TRBJ1-1 TRBV19 TRBD1 TGTGCCAGTAGTATTGGACAGGGGGCGCAGGCTTTCTTT CASSIGQGAQAFF
. TRBJ2-1 TRBV20-1 TRBD2 TGCAGTGCTAGTGCGGCGGGAGGGCCCCTCAATGAGCAGTTCTTC CSASAAGGPLNEQFF
. TRBJ2-1 TRBV28 TRBD2 TGTGCCAGCAGTTTACGATCTAGCGGGAGGGCCTATAATGAGCAGTTCTTC CASSLRSSGRAYNEQFF
. TRBJ1-2 TRBV19 . TGTGCCAGTAGTCTGGCGGTCCCGAACTATGGCTACACCTTC CASSLAVPNYGYTF
. TRBJ1-2 TRBV4-3 TRBD1 TGCGCCAGCAGCCGGCGACAGGGTGATGGCTACACCTTC CASSRRQGDGYTF
. TRBJ1-5 TRBV19 . TGTGCCACCTCCCGCCGGGGGTCTGACAATCAGCCCCAGCATTTT CATSRRGSDNQPQHF
. TRBJ2-1 TRBV7-8 TRBD2 TGTGCCAGCAGCTTTCGGACTAGCGGCCTATACACGATCTCATCCTACAATGAGCAGTTCTTC CASSFRTSGLYTISSYNEQFF
. TRBJ2-1 TRBV28 . TGTGCCAGCAGTTCGCCCCCTGTAGTCGACCTATCGGGAGAGGACAATGAGCAGTTCTTC CASSSPPVVDLSGEDNEQFF
once TRBJ1-4 TRBV19 . TGTGCCAGTAGTATACTGGACACCTACGGGGAAAAACTGTTTTTT CASSILDTYGEKLFF
. TRBJ2-2 TRBV21-1 . TGTGCCAGCAGCAACCGTAGCGGGAACACCGGGGAGCTGTTTTTT CASSNRSGNTGELFF
. TRBJ2-1 TRBV3-1/TRBV3-2 . TGTGCCAGCAGCCAACCGTTAGCGTACTCCTACAATGAGCAGTTCTTC CASSQPLAYSYNEQFF
few TRBJ1-1 TRBV10-1 TRBD1 TGCGCCAGCAGTGAGTCGACAGGGGTCTCGAACACTGAAGCTTTCTTT CASSESTGVSNTEAFF
. TRBJ1-5 TRBV9 . TGTGCCAGCAGCGTAGGAGGATATCAGCCCCAGCATTTT CASSVGGYQPQHF
. TRBJ2-7 TRBV5-1 TRBD2 TGCGCCAGCAGCGCGGACCCGGGACTAGCGGGAGGGCCGGGGTACGAGCAGTACTTC CASSADPGLAGGPGYEQYF
. TRBJ1-6 TRBV2 . TGTGCCAGCAGTGAGGACAGCTCCTATAATTCACCCCTCCACTTT CASSEDSSYNSPLHF
. TRBJ1-2 TRBV24-1 . TGTGCCACCAGTGATTCTGAGGGAGGTGTGGACTATGGCTACACCTTC CATSDSEGGVDYGYTF
. TRBJ1-2 TRBV19 . TGTGCCAGTAGTGAAAGTGGGGGGTCCTTTGTCCTCTTCTTC CASSESGGSFVLFF
. TRBJ1-3 TRBV25-1 . TGTGCCAGCAGTGAATCCAACTCTGGAAACACCATATATTTT CASSESNSGNTIYF
. TRBJ1-3 TRBV18 TRBD1 TGTGCCAGCTCACGTACGCCCGACAGGGTCTCTGGAAACACCATATATTTT CASSRTPDRVSGNTIYF
. TRBJ2-7 TRBV10-3 TRBD1 TGTGCCATCAGCCAGACAGGGGCGTACGAGCAGTACTTC CAISQTGAYEQYF
once TRBJ2-3 TRBV7-2 TRBD2 TGTGCCAGCAGCCCGCGGTTAGCGGGAGGGCCAGATACGCAGTATTTT CASSPRLAGGPDTQYF
. TRBJ2-3 TRBV6-5 . TGTGCCAGCAAGGGGAAGATTAGCACAGATACGCAGTATTTT CASKGKISTDTQYF
. TRBJ1-3 TRBV9 . TGTGCCAGCAGCGTCGGGGACTCCTCTGGAAACACCATATATTTT CASSVGDSSGNTIYF